This entry is about one T cell receptor (beta chain). Its specificity is not known. The germline V gene encodes CDR1 LNHDA and CDR2 SQIVND (reference sequence). V was clipped by 6 bases and J by 2 bases; unmatched bases: 11. This CDR3 region has 16 residues. This record comes from a study of T cells in Graves' hyperthyroidism and ophthalmopathy. Thyroid ultrasound, orbital computed tomography, clinical symptoms, and serum thyroxine and TRAb underpinned diagnoses. Researchers took RNA transcripts and amplified the TCR beta CDR3 regions from them. The TCR CDR3 first-round RT-PCR relied on the HTBI primer set. One entry per CDR3 protein, called by TCRdb with MiXCR from the multiplex PCR reads. The table shows some 92,000 distinct CDR3 sequences, with about 40% occurring only once. Points from the study as a whole: It was a median approximately 6.9 months before onset that the model predicted ophthalmopathy.

Sequencing input: peripheral blood or thyroid tissue (not recorded which). The rearrangement joins TRBV19 to TRBJ2-5; 8 bases map to TRBD1. The sequence was obtained from a woman aged 25 to 45 with Graves' hyperthyroidism. DNA of the CDR3: TGTGCCAGTAGCCCTAGCACAGGGGGACCTCAAGAGACCCAGTACTTC. This translates into CASSPSTGGPQETQYF.